What follows describes a single TCR beta chain. This clone was recorded once. The antigen it recognizes is unknown. There are no base qualities to consult, and no much larger clone falls within one base. TCRbeta CDR3 regions were amplified from genomic DNA using the immunoSEQ Assay, a bias-controlled multiplex PCR. Turning to the authors' computational methods: Nucleated cell counts per sample were estimated from amplification of reference gene primers within the assay. To quantify the absolute abundance of each unique TCRbeta CDR3 rearrangement, sequence reads were collapsed and filtered. For each sample, productive Simpson clonality was calculated as the square root of Simpson's diversity index over productive rearrangements. Entries here come from immuneACCESS through TCRdb and include only in-frame sequences with V and J called. Some clones fail to appear in such tables; in the studies checked, an unresolved V gene covers under half of the shortfall, and the cause of the remainder is unknown. V and J calls and clone size are those listed in that table; D and trimming were worked out from the DNA. Here the sample has a few hundred thousand clones; just under 90% occur a single time. The top ten constitute over 0.95% of the sample.

Participants in the prospective study were aged about 18 to 95 years, lived in about two dozen United States geographic areas, and enrolled through a virtual design. To assign participants to cohorts, the prospective study relied on clinical history that participants themselves reported in a screening survey and a study questionnaire. ImmuneRACE Cohort 3 recovered participants were defined by two consecutive negative NP/OP PCR tests, healthcare professional clearance, or symptom resolution. In the prospective study, whole blood, serum and a nasopharyngeal or oropharyngeal swab were collected from each participant by mobile phlebotomists. Over a 2-month period, participants in the prospective study had the option of providing additional blood draws and questionnaires. Before DNA extraction, blood samples from the prospective study were shipped at room temperature or frozen. V and J lose 2 bases and 0 bases, and a span of 14 bases separates them. Its CDR3 holds 18 amino acids, cysteine through phenylalanine. The sequence is cut down to CDR3 DNA, 54 bases in frame from base 1. Looking up the germline V gene (reference sequence) yields CDR1 MNHEY and CDR2 SMNVEV.

This sample is drawn from a study of blood T cell repertoires in COVID-19 (dated by TCRdb to 2018 to 2020). Turning to the overall study: Collaborator samples came from the United States, Italy and Spain and covered acute and convalescent phases of COVID-19. The material from the prospective study consisted of cDNA or gDNA derived from T cells, B-cell-depleted T cells, or PBMCs. Subjects who had been exposed to COVID-19, were actively infected with it, or had recovered from it provided the deeply sampled blood TCRbeta repertoires that made up the dataset. The repertoires were released in a freely available public database meant as a resource for research on the immune response to SARS-CoV-2. The samples were drawn from the first 160 participants of the ongoing ImmuneRACE study and from 950 to 1,500 subjects provided by 6 global collaborators. A de-identified subject ID, COVID-19 status, age in years and sex were almost always included in the sample metadata. HLA class I and class II types, where available, came from metadata supplied by the sample provider rather than from assay-based typing.

Overall results and qualifications from the work: Clinical and demographic metadata were provided uncurated, with the amount varying by source and participant.

The sequencing input was PBMCs or T cells enriched from blood (not recorded which). The chain is made from TRBV27 and TRBJ2-6; a weak D assignment points to TRBD1 (6 bases agree). This TCR was recovered from a man aged 25 to 40 who had recovered from COVID-19. In nucleotides, the sequence is TGTGCCAGCAGTTTAGCATCACAGGGTAGCTCTGGGGCCAACGTCCTGACTTTC. Translated, it reads CASSLASQGSSGANVLTF.